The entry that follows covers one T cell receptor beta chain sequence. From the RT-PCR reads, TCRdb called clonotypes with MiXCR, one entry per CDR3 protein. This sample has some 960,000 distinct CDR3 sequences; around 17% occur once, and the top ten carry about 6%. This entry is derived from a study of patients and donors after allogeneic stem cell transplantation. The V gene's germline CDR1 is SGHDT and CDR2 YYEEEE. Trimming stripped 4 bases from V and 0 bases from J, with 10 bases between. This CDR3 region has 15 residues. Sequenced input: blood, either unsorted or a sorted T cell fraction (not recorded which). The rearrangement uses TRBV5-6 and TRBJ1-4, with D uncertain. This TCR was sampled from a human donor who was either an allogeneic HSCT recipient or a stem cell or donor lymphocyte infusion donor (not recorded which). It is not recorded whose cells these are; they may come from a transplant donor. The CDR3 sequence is CASSADTTTNEKLFF. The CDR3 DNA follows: TGTGCCAGCAGCGCCGACACAACAACTAATGAAAAACTGTTTTTT.